The 27 T cell receptor beta chains listed next were all sequenced from one sample in a study of CD8+ T cells in alopecia areata. It was cDNA, reverse transcribed from extracted RNA, that served as the sequencing template. Produced via immunoSEQ multiplex PCR; TCRdb's table is partial and in-frame only. The sample has 150,000 to 200,000 clones, 60% seen once; the top ten hold over 1%. The sample's treatment: oral pan-JAK inhibitor, 5-10 mg twice daily. Sequenced material: CD4+ T cells sorted from blood, taken at week 24, from a patient treated with tofacitinib. These receptors all stem from a human donor with alopecia areata.

The V and J genes are TRBV5-1 and TRBJ2-3; the D call may be TRBD1 or TRBD2 (5 bases each). Germline CDR1 and CDR2: SGHRS and YFSETQ. This CDR3 is built from 16 residues. Trimming stripped 0 bases from V and 2 bases from J, with 13 bases between. CDR3 amino acids: CASSLDGALTTDTQYF. Here the CDR3 DNA reads TGCGCCAGCAGCTTGGACGGGGCGCTAACCACAGATACGCAGTATTTT.

This sequence joins TRBV15 and TRBJ2-5; possibly TRBD2 for D (7 bases). Germline V gives CDR1 LNHNV, CDR2 YYDKDF (reference sequence). The V end was cut by 2 bases, the J end by 5 bases, with 15 bases between. There are 15 residues in the CDR3. DNA of the CDR3: TGTGCCACCAGCAGAAAATCCGCGGGGGCGGAGACCCAGTACTTC. Translation gives CATSRKSAGAETQYF. Combining the CDR3 with reference TRBV15 and TRBJ2-5 gives the whole variable domain DAMVIQNPRYQVTQFGKPVTLSCSQTLNHNVMYWYQQKSSQAPKLLFHYYDKDFNNEADTPDNFQSRRPNTSFCFLDIRSPGLGDTAMYLCATSRKSAGAETQYFGPGTRLLVL.

In this sample, this clone turned up a few times. The sample has other DNA sequences that encode this CDR3 too. The genes are TRBV5-1 and TRBJ2-1, with TRBD2 matching 8 bases. The CDR3 runs to 15 residues. Per the germline V gene, CDR1 is SGHRS and CDR2 is YFSETQ. J was trimmed by 5 bases and V by 0 bases; bases with no gene match: 4. Written as DNA, the CDR3 is TGCGCCAGCAGCTTGGAGGGACTAGGCAACAATGAGCAGTTCTTC. Residues: CASSLEGLGNNEQFF.

This clone was detected once. This sequence joins TRBV30 and TRBJ2-7; D perhaps matches TRBD1 (5 bases). Trimming left V 8 bases short and J 0 bases short, with 14 bases between. Germline assignment: CDR1 GTSNPN and CDR2 SVGIG (reference sequence). This CDR3 spans 13 amino acids. The CDR3 sequence is CAGARASSYEQYF. The CDR3 DNA sequence: TGTGCCGGAGCCAGGGCGAGCTCCTACGAGCAGTACTTC.

This chain links TRBV7-2 with TRBJ1-1; TRBD1 might be the D (5 bases). The length of the CDR3 is 14 residues. V was pared by 6 bases and J by 0 bases, with 11 bases between. Per the germline V gene, CDR1 is SGHTA and CDR2 is FQGNSA. The CDR3 region is CASSTGPMNTEAFF. CDR3 bases: TGTGCCAGCAGTACAGGACCCATGAACACTGAAGCTTTCTTT.

Only a few counts were recorded for this clone. The J gene is TRBJ1-4, the V gene TRBV6-1; TRBD1 matches at 8 bases. The CDR3 length is 16 residues. With 4 bases clipped from V and 7 bases from J, the junction kept 11 bases outside the gene matches. The V gene's germline CDR1 is MNHNS and CDR2 SASEGT. CDR3 protein: CASSAATGVGGEKLFF. The CDR3 DNA reads as TGTGCCAGCAGTGCGGCGACAGGGGTTGGTGGTGAAAAACTGTTTTTT.

This rearrangement joins TRBV29-1 to TRBJ1-5, with D maybe TRBD1 (5 bases). Germline CDR1 SQVTM, CDR2 ANQGSEA. This CDR3 comprises 11 residues. The germline V and J ends were trimmed by 4 bases and 12 bases, with 13 bases remaining between them. The CDR3 coding sequence is TGCAGCGTTGTCATCAGGGAACTCCAGCATTTT. As protein: CSVVIRELQHF.

V usage is TRBV18 and J usage is TRBJ2-5, with D uncertain. CDR1 is KGHSH, CDR2 LQKENI, per germline. V lost 3 bases and J lost 0, with 11 bases in between. CDR3 size: 15 residues. Here the CDR3 reads CASSPLPANQETQYF. CDR3 nucleotide sequence: TGTGCCAGCTCACCCCTTCCGGCCAACCAAGAGACCCAGTACTTC.

The rearrangement joins TRBV5-1 to TRBJ1-1; D might be TRBD1 (5 bases). The V end lost 1 base, the J end lost 3 bases, and 13 bases lay between the germline ends. This CDR3 has 15 residues. Germline V gene lookup returns CDR1 SGHRS and CDR2 YFSETQ. For the CDR3, the DNA is TGCGCCAGCAGCTTGTGGGGCAGTGGGGACACTGAAGCTTTCTTT. Amino acids: CASSLWGSGDTEAFF.

The rearrangement uses TRBV29-1 and TRBJ1-2; D is unclear. The V end lost 5 bases, the J end lost 5 bases, and 15 bases lay between the germline ends. CDR3 length: 13 amino acids. The V gene's germline CDR1 is SQVTM and CDR2 ANQGSEA. The CDR3 region has the DNA TGCAGCGTTCTGTCCCCCTATACGTATGGCTACACCTTC. Translating gives CSVLSPYTYGYTF.

This clone was seen a few times. Other nucleotide sequences in the sample specify the same CDR3. This chain uses TRBV28 with TRBJ1-5; D remains ambiguous. Trimming cost V 2 bases and J 4 bases, with 0 bases left between them. Germline V lookup: CDR1 MDHEN, CDR2 SYDVKM. The CDR3 is 11 residues long. CDR3 amino acids: CASSLNQPQHF. DNA for the CDR3: TGTGCCAGCAGTTTAAATCAGCCCCAGCATTTT.

J is TRBJ2-7 and V is TRBV11-2; 7 positions agree with TRBD1. After removal of 5 bases from V and 2 bases from J, the junction contained 9 bases not matched to a gene. There are 15 residues in the CDR3. Germline-derived CDR1 and CDR2 are SGHAT and FQNNGV. This CDR3 reads CASSRTRDSAYEQYF. The DNA of the CDR3 is TGTGCCAGCAGCCGGACCCGGGACAGTGCCTACGAGCAGTACTTC.

This clone was counted only a few times. The chain couples TRBV11-3 to TRBJ2-5; possibly TRBD1 for D (5 bases). The CDR3 runs to 14 residues. Germline-derived CDR1 and CDR2 are SGHNT and YENEEA. Trimming took 5 bases from V and 2 from J, leaving 12 bases between them. CDR3 protein: CASSRTRVQETQYF. The CDR3 bases are TGTGCCAGCAGCCGGACACGGGTTCAAGAGACCCAGTACTTC.

The J gene is TRBJ2-7, the V gene TRBV4-1, with D perhaps matching TRBD2 (5 bases). Trimming left V 0 bases short and J 1 base short, with 7 bases between. Germline V CDR1 and CDR2: MGHRA, YSYEKL. This CDR3 has 14 amino acids. The CDR3 DNA follows: TGCGCCAGCAGCCAAGAAGACTATTCCTACGAGCAGTACTTC. Amino acid sequence: CASSQEDYSYEQYF.

The V and J genes are TRBV19 and TRBJ1-5; no reliable D call. The CDR3 is made up of 15 amino acids. The V end lost 3 bases, the J end lost 2 bases, and 11 bases lay between the germline ends. CDR1 and CDR2 (germline): LNHDA, SQIVND (reference sequence). The CDR3 DNA reads as TGTGCCAGTAGTATTAGCGGGGTTGGCAATCAGCCCCAGCATTTT. Encoded protein: CASSISGVGNQPQHF.

V and J are TRBV19 and TRBJ1-5, with no clear D. The CDR3 consists of 16 residues. Trimming stripped 6 bases from V and 0 bases from J, with 15 bases between. Germline loops: CDR1 LNHDA, CDR2 SQIVND (reference sequence). The CDR3 here is CASSKDEVYSNQPQHF. CDR3 coding DNA: TGTGCCAGTAGCAAAGATGAGGTTTATAGCAATCAGCCCCAGCATTTT.

The rearrangement links TRBV7-2 to TRBJ2-3; TRBD2 matches at 7 bases. The V gene end was trimmed by 0 bases and the J gene end by 4 bases; junction bases not matched to a gene: 7. CDR1 is SGHTA, CDR2 FQGNSA, per germline. This CDR3 contains 16 residues. The CDR3 loop is CASSLARTRVSDTQYF. CDR3 coding DNA: TGTGCCAGCAGCTTAGCGCGGACTAGGGTCTCAGATACGCAGTATTTT.

V usage is TRBV20-1 and J usage is TRBJ1-2, with D perhaps matching TRBD1 (6 bases). Germline V gives CDR1 DFQATT, CDR2 SNEGSKA (reference sequence). The V end was cut by 6 bases, the J end by 6 bases, with 8 bases between. This CDR3 spans 10 amino acids. The CDR3 loop reads CSAYRDGYTF. As DNA, the CDR3 is TGCAGTGCATACAGGGATGGCTACACCTTC.

This clone occurred a few times. The chain employs TRBV4-3 and TRBJ2-1; D gene uncertain. This CDR3 has 14 amino acids. Germline CDR1 LGHNA, CDR2 YSLEER. Deletions cut 2 bases from V and 10 bases from J, with 15 bases between. The CDR3 DNA reads as TGCGCCAGCAGCCAACAGGTAGAGCTGGGCGAGCAGTTCTTC. Protein product: CASSQQVELGEQFF.

The J gene is TRBJ2-7, the V gene TRBV27; D gene uncertain. Trimming removed 6 bases at V and 2 bases at J, with 20 bases between. The CDR3 is 16 amino acids. CDR1 and CDR2 from the germline V gene are MNHEY and SMNVEV (reference sequence). The CDR3 region has the DNA TGTGCCAGCAGCCTTAAAAGGACCCACGCGACCTACGAGCAGTACTTC. Amino acid sequence: CASSLKRTHATYEQYF.

The chain combines TRBV30 with TRBJ1-6; no clear D gene. Germline V CDR1 and CDR2: GTSNPN, SVGIG (reference sequence). The CDR3 has 12 amino acids. With 1 base removed from V and 11 bases from J, the gap between germline ends came to 9 bases. For the CDR3, the DNA is TGTGCCTGGAGTGCACTAACCGCACCCCTCCACTTT. Protein product: CAWSALTAPLHF.

The gene calls are TRBV29-1 and TRBJ2-7; D unclear. CDR1 SQVTM and CDR2 ANQGSEA come from the germline V gene. The CDR3 loop spans 15 amino acids. V was clipped by 7 bases and J by 7 bases, with 26 bases between them. The DNA of the CDR3 is TGCAGCGCTCAATTGGGTGGGAAATCAACCCGAGAGCAGTACTTC. Translating it yields CSAQLGGKSTREQYF.

The genes are TRBV29-1 and TRBJ2-6; D call uncertain. CDR1 is SQVTM and CDR2 is ANQGSEA in the germline V gene. Trimming shortened V by 4 bases and J by 0 bases, and 4 bases separated the two germline ends. The CDR3 extends over 13 amino acids. The CDR3: CSVGASGANVLTF. The CDR3 DNA follows: TGCAGCGTTGGTGCCTCTGGGGCCAACGTCCTGACTTTC.

This clone was seen repeatedly, ten times or more. The chain uses TRBV2 and TRBJ2-3; TRBD2 aligns across 9 bases. Germline CDR1 is SNHLY and CDR2 is FYNNEI. The CDR3 totals 14 residues. V was pared by 5 bases and J by 5 bases, with 5 bases of the junction left unmatched. CDR3 amino acids: CASSRGGAEDTQYF. CDR3 DNA sequence: TGTGCCAGCAGTCGCGGGGGGGCCGAAGATACGCAGTATTTT.

This chain links TRBV2 with TRBJ2-7; possibly TRBD1 or TRBD2 for D (5 bases each). CDR3 size: 13 residues. Per the germline V gene, CDR1 is SNHLY and CDR2 is FYNNEI. The germline V and J ends were trimmed by 2 bases and 3 bases, with 8 bases remaining between them. For the CDR3, the DNA is TGTGCCAGCAGTGAAAGGGGAGTCTACGAGCAGTACTTC. This sequence encodes CASSERGVYEQYF.

This clone was detected many times. The sample has other DNA sequences that encode this CDR3 too. In DNA, the CDR3 is TGCAGCGTTGGGCAGATCTACGAGCAGTACTTC. This encodes CSVGQIYEQYF. The V gene is TRBV29-1, the J gene TRBJ2-7; D unclear. In germline, CDR1 is SQVTM, CDR2 ANQGSEA. CDR3 length equals 11 residues. Trimming took off 4 bases at V and 3 bases at J, with 7 bases between the two ends.

This clone was seen a single time. The chain links TRBV30 to TRBJ1-5, with TRBD1 matching 7 bases. This CDR3 region has 14 residues. Looked up from germline, CDR1 is GTSNPN and CDR2 is SVGIG (reference sequence). The ends lost 5 bases at V and 6 bases at J; junction bases unmatched: 10. As DNA, the CDR3 is TGTGCCTGGTCGACCGCGGCAGGGGGTCAGCCCCAGCATTTT. Protein product: CAWSTAAGGQPQHF.